The sequence of this TCR beta chain was determined in a study of shared clonotypes between healthy human individuals. Template for every sorted-subset replicate PCR totaled about 0.2 ug DNA, 25,000 to 35,000 T cell genomes. TCRdb's table, derived via immunoSEQ multiplex PCR, lists solely in-frame clones and lacks some. The table has fewer than 1.8 million clones, less than 99% seen once. CD45RA-negative memory and CD45RA+ naive subsets were split from the CD4+ cells. Regarding this clone: The antigen remains undetermined.

Overall study findings and caveats: Specimens sampled were limited to blood, with tissue repertoires likely differing.

The receptor was derived from a man aged 30-40 years in good health. Input material: naive CD4+ T cells sorted from blood. Subset here: CD45RA+ positively selected.

This chain's CDR3 is CASKSQGAQPQHF. CDR3 DNA: TGTGCCAGCAAGTCACAGGGGGCTCAGCCCCAGCATTTT. V usage is TRBV2 and J usage is TRBJ1-5; the match to TRBD1 covers 9 bases. Trimming at V came to 7 bases and at J to 6 bases, leaving 4 bases not matched to a gene. The CDR3 extends over 13 amino acids. CDR1 SNHLY and CDR2 FYNNEI come from the germline V gene.